The clone carrying this T cell receptor (beta chain) came up a few times. TCRdb re-called the 5' RACE reads with MiXCR, one entry per CDR3 protein. The table lists 350,000 to 400,000 distinct CDR3 sequences, 20% of them singletons, with roughly 14% in the top ten. The CDR3 extends over 16 amino acids. Deletions cut 5 bases from V and 4 bases from J, with 21 bases between. Germline V gives CDR1 DFQATT, CDR2 SNEGSKA (reference sequence). The sample comes from a study of CD8 T cells in ankylosing spondylitis. This chain connects TRBV20-1 to TRBJ2-1; D remains ambiguous. The sample taken for sequencing was blood, either unsorted or a sorted T cell fraction (not recorded which). The TCR was taken from a male donor with ankylosing spondylitis or in good health (not recorded which). Here the CDR3 reads CSAPYRAPTPYNEQFF. The CDR3 nucleotides read TGCAGTGCTCCATACCGGGCCCCCACCCCTTACAATGAGCAGTTCTTC.